Each of the 14 T cell receptor beta chains below was sequenced from the same sample in a study of blood T cells in healthy people across ages. Using a J-beta primer mix together with a sample-barcoded 5' primer, a second PCR was run for about 6 to 11 cycles. From the 5' RACE reads, TCRdb called clonotypes with MiXCR, one entry per CDR3 protein. Among around 710,000 distinct CDR3 sequences listed, approximately 43% were seen once. The sequencing input was blood. These receptors all stem from an older woman in good health.

In the case of this clonotype: This could be a read error, since a much larger clone is one nucleotide away. This sequence joins TRBV11-1 and TRBJ2-7; TRBD1 might be the D (6 bases). The germline CDR1 and CDR2 sequences are SGHAT and FQDESV (reference sequence). This CDR3 spans 13 amino acids. The CDR3 protein is CASSSWTAYERYF. CDR3 coding DNA: TGTGCCAGCAGCTCCTGGACAGCCTACGAGCGGTACTTC.

Ten or more counts support this clonotype. CDR3 sequence: CASRGRQGSYEQYF. The CDR3 coding sequence is TGTGCCAGCAGGGGAAGACAGGGTTCCTACGAGCAGTACTTC. The genes are TRBV6-2 or TRBV6-3 and TRBJ2-7; 7 bases match TRBD1. The CDR3 consists of 14 residues. Germline V lookup: CDR1 MNHEY, CDR2 SVGEGT. Unmatched junction bases numbered 6, after V lost 6 bases and J lost 1 base.

This clonotype was observed many times. The rearrangement joins TRBV5-5 to TRBJ1-2, with D possibly TRBD1 on 6 matching bases. The CDR3 has 14 amino acids. Trimming cost V 7 bases and J 4 bases, with 17 bases left between them. Germline lookup yields CDR1 SGHKS and CDR2 YYEKEE (reference sequence). The CDR3 sequence is CASPGLDRFYGYTF. Here the CDR3 DNA reads TGTGCCAGCCCTGGGCTAGACAGGTTCTATGGCTACACCTTC.

The J gene is TRBJ2-2, the V gene TRBV10-3; 7 bases match TRBD1. Germline loops: CDR1 ENHRY, CDR2 SYGVKD. Germline trimming cut 7 bases from V and 3 bases from J; bases unmatched to any gene: 5. The CDR3 runs 14 residues. The CDR3 DNA reads as TGTGCCATCACCTTAGACAGGGACACCGGGGAGCTGTTTTTT. Protein: CAITLDRDTGELFF.

This clonotype occurred a few times. The chain combines TRBV20-1 with TRBJ2-5; 14 bases are a match to TRBD2. This CDR3 has 14 amino acids. Per the germline V gene, CDR1 is DFQATT and CDR2 is SNEGSKA (reference sequence). V lost 5 bases to trimming and J lost 4 bases; unmatched junction nucleotides: 3. The CDR3 DNA reads TGCAGTGCTCCTGGGACTAGCGGGGGAGAGACCCAGTACTTC. Translating it yields CSAPGTSGGETQYF.

The genes are TRBV7-6 and TRBJ2-7; D perhaps matches TRBD1 (5 bases). Germline V CDR1 and CDR2: SGHVS, FNYEAQ. CDR3 size: 13 residues. Trimming took off 4 bases at V and 3 bases at J, with 10 bases between the two ends. The CDR3 nucleotides read TGTGCCAGCAGCTCCTTGACAGACTACGAGCAGTACTTC. Its translation: CASSSLTDYEQYF.

This chain links TRBV7-2 with TRBJ2-5, with 8 nucleotides matching TRBD2. Germline CDR1 is SGHTA and CDR2 is FQGNSA. V trimming: 2 bases; J trimming: 0 bases; junction bases outside the gene matches: 5. There are 16 residues in the CDR3. The CDR3 DNA is TGTGCCAGCAGCTTATTCGCGGGGGGAAACCAAGAGACCCAGTACTTC. It encodes CASSLFAGGNQETQYF. Looking up the rest from reference TRBV7-2 and TRBJ2-5 gives the full variable domain: GAGVSQSPSNKVTEKGKDVELRCDPISGHTALYWYRQSLGQGLEFLIYFQGNSAPDKSGLPSDRFSAERTGGSVSTLTIQRTQQEDSAVYLCASSLFAGGNQETQYFGPGTRLLVL.

V usage is TRBV9 and J usage is TRBJ1-3; D remains unclear. Per germline, CDR1 SGDLS and CDR2 YYNGEE. V gave up 4 bases and J gave up 4 bases, with 9 bases separating them. The CDR3 is 13 amino acids. This chain's CDR3 is CASSRLAGNTIYF. The CDR3 DNA follows: TGTGCCAGCAGCAGGCTGGCCGGAAACACCATATATTTT.

The CDR3 here is CASSHSTGRNEQFF. The CDR3 DNA is TGTGCCAGCAGTCATTCGACAGGACGCAATGAGCAGTTCTTC. This chain connects TRBV12-3 or TRBV12-4 to TRBJ2-1; tentative D call: TRBD1 (6 bases). Deletions cut 5 bases from V and 6 bases from J, with 14 bases between. CDR3 length: 14 amino acids.

The chain carries TRBV6-2 or TRBV6-3 and TRBJ2-3, with no clear D. This CDR3 has 13 residues. V was clipped by 6 bases and J by 6 bases, with 13 bases between them. The germline V gene encodes CDR1 MNHEY and CDR2 SVGEGT. This CDR3 is CASSLLMYDTQYF. The CDR3 DNA follows: TGTGCCAGCAGCCTCCTTATGTACGATACGCAGTATTTT.

This clonotype has more than one count but fewer than ten. V gene TRBV9 combines with J gene TRBJ1-2; maybe TRBD1 (6 bases). The CDR3 is 15 amino acids. Germline assignment: CDR1 SGDLS and CDR2 YYNGEE. Trimming took off 0 bases at V and 7 bases at J, with 16 bases between the two ends. The CDR3: CASSVDGNRVGGYTF. In DNA form, the CDR3 reads TGTGCCAGCAGCGTAGATGGGAACAGGGTGGGTGGCTACACCTTC.

The chain combines TRBV18 with TRBJ1-2; TRBD1 might be the D (5 bases). The V end was cut by 4 bases, the J end by 0 bases, with 9 bases between. Looked up from germline, CDR1 is KGHSH and CDR2 is LQKENI. CDR3 length: 14 residues. The CDR3, as DNA: TGTGCCAGCTCACGGGGCAGTACTAACTATGGCTACACCTTC. Protein: CASSRGSTNYGYTF.

CDR3 DNA: TGTGCCAGCTCACCCATGGGACAGGGGGAGGGTGAGCAGTTCTTC. The encoded protein is CASSPMGQGEGEQFF. V usage is TRBV18 and J usage is TRBJ2-1; 11 bases align to TRBD1. Germline CDR1 reads KGHSH; CDR2 reads LQKENI. This CDR3 is built from 15 residues. Trimming took 3 bases from V and 9 from J; bases not matched to a gene: 7.

The gene calls are TRBV27 and TRBJ2-1; the match to TRBD2 covers 7 bases. The J call is in doubt because the DNA end fits TRBJ2-7 better. Germline-derived CDR1 and CDR2 are MNHEY and SMNVEV (reference sequence). This CDR3 has 15 residues. CDR3 protein: CASSPRLADYNEQYF. The CDR3 nucleotides are TGTGCCAGCAGCCCGAGACTAGCCGATTACAATGAGCAGTACTTC.